The T cell receptor (beta chain) described here comes from a study of shared clonotypes between healthy human individuals. Broader study findings: Clonotype sharing among donors was expected to depend on sequencing depth. The small donor group covered limited genetic and exposure diversity.

This CDR3 is built from 16 residues. CDR1 and CDR2 (germline): SGHAT, FQNNGV. After removal of 5 bases from V and 2 bases from J, the junction contained 8 bases not matched to a gene. Assay: immunoSEQ multiplex PCR; the TCRdb copy retains only in-frame clones and omits some. The table includes 450,000 to 500,000 clones, around 73% detected once. Turning to this clone: What it recognizes is unknown.

V and J are TRBV11-2 and TRBJ2-7, with 11 bases lining up with TRBD2. The specimen sequenced was PBMCs. This clonotype was sampled from a woman between 40 and 50 years old in good health. Some clones in this sample may be carry-over from other donors' samples. CDR3 sequence (DNA): TGTGCCAGCAGCGCCGGAGTGGGACTAGCGGCCTACGAGCAGTACTTC. Translating it yields CASSAGVGLAAYEQYF.